The source of this T cell receptor beta chain is a study of neurological immune-mediated disorders. TCRdb re-analysed the 5' RACE reads in MiXCR, keeping a single row per CDR3 protein. The sample has tens of thousands of distinct CDR3 sequences; 5% to 6% are singletons. This clonotype showed up many times. Looked up from germline, CDR1 is SGHKS and CDR2 is YYEKEE (reference sequence). This CDR3 contains 14 residues. Between the trimmed V and J ends, which lost 2 bases and 2 bases, there was a span of 8 bases. The sequenced material came from PBMCs. The V and J genes are TRBV5-5 and TRBJ1-5; the D is unclear. This TCR derives from a woman aged 25 to 39 with multiple sclerosis. CDR3 loop: CASSLESGNQPQHF. The CDR3 nucleotides read TGTGCCAGCAGCTTAGAGAGCGGCAATCAGCCCCAGCATTTT.